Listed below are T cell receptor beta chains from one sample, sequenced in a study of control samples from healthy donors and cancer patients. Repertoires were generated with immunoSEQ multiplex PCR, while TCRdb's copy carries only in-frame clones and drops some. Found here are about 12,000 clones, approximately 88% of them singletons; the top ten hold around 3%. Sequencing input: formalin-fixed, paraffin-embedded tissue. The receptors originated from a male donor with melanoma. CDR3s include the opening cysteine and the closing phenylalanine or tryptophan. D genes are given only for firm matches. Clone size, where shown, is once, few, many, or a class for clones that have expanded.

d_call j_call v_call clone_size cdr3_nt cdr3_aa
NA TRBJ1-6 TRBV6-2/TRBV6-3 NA TGTGCCAGCAGCAAATGGACGGTCCAGAGCTCCTATAATTCACCCCTCCACTTT CASSKWTVQSSYNSPLHF
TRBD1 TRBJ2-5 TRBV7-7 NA TGTGCTAGCAGCTTAGTGACCTCGGGGACAGGGGAAGGGGAGACCCAGTACTTC CASSLVTSGTGEGETQYF
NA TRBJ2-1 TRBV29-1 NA TGCAGCGATGAACAGGCGCAGTTCTTC CSDEQAQFF
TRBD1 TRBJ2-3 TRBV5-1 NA TGCGCCAGCAGCTTGGAGCCAGGGGGTTCTAGCACAGATACGCAGTATTTT CASSLEPGGSSTDTQYF
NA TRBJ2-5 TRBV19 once TGTGCCAGTAGGGACCAGGAGACCCAGTACTTC CASRDQETQYF
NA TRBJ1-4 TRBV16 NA TGTGCCAGCAGCCAATCGGCGGGGGCGCTTGAAAATGAAAAACTGTTTTTT CASSQSAGALENEKLFF
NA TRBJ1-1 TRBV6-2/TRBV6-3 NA TGTGCCAGCAGTTTTGCCCTTGGGGTTGAAGCTTTCTTT CASSFALGVEAFF
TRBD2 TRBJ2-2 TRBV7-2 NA TGTGCCAGCAGCTTAGAAGCTAGCGGGAGGGCCGGGACCGGGGAGCTGTTTTTT CASSLEASGRAGTGELFF
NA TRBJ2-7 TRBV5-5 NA TGTGCCAGCAGCTTGTACGGGACAAACGAGCAGTACTTC CASSLYGTNEQYF
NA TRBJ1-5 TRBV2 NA TGTGCCAGCAGTGACGAGGGGGGAAGTCAGCCCCAGCATTTT CASSDEGGSQPQHF
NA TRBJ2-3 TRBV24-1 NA TGTGCCACCAGTCAATCAGATACGCAGTATTTT CATSQSDTQYF
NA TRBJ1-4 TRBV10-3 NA TGTGCCATCAGTGCGAAACAGGGCGCTAACGAAAAACTGTTTTTT CAISAKQGANEKLFF
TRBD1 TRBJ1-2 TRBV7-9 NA TGTGCCAGCAGCTTATATCAGGGGGAGGGCTACACCTTC CASSLYQGEGYTF
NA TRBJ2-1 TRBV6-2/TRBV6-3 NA TGTGCCAGCAGTGCCTCTATGGGAGGGGGACCCTACAATGAGCAGTTCTTC CASSASMGGGPYNEQFF
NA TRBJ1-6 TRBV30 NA TGTGCCTGGAGTCGAGGGACCAATTCACCCCTCCACTTT CAWSRGTNSPLHF
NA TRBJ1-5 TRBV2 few TGTGCCAGCAGTTTAGGCGACCTTGGTCAGCCCCAGCATTTT CASSLGDLGQPQHF
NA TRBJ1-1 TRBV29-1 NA TGCAGCGTTCCATTGGGGTTGGCGGGTGTAGGAGCTTTCTTT CSVPLGLAGVGAFF
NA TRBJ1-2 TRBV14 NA TGTGCCAGCAGCCAAGACGCGAACTATGGCTACACCTTC CASSQDANYGYTF
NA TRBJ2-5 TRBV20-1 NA TGCAGTGCCTCTCAAGAGACCCAGTACTTC CSASQETQYF
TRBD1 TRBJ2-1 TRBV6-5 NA TGTGCCAGCAGGGGACAGGGGAGCTCCTACAATGAGCAGTTCTTC CASRGQGSSYNEQFF
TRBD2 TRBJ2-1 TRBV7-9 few TGTGCCAGCAGCTCAATAGCGGGAATCTACAATGAGCAGTTCTTC CASSSIAGIYNEQFF
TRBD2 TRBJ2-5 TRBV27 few TGTGCCAGCAGTCCGGGACTAGCGGGAGTCGGAGAGACCCAGTACTTC CASSPGLAGVGETQYF
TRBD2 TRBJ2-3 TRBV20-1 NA TGCAGTGCTAGTAAGGCGGGAGTGGCTGTAGATACGCAGTATTTT CSASKAGVAVDTQYF
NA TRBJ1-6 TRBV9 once TGTGCCAGCAGCGTAGGCCCCATCGGGGGAAATTCACCCCTCCACTTT CASSVGPIGGNSPLHF
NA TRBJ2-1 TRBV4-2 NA TGTGCCAGCAGCCAAGAAGGCGGGGCTGGTGAGCAGTTCTTC CASSQEGGAGEQFF
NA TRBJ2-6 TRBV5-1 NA TGCGCCAGCACCTCCGGAGGCTCTGGGGCCAACGTCCTGACTTTC CASTSGGSGANVLTF
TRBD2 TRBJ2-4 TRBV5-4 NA TGTGCCAGCAGCAGGACTAGCGGGAGGGCCGGGAGTCGGAACATTCAGTACTTC CASSRTSGRAGSRNIQYF
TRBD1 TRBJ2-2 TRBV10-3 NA TGTGCCATCAGGCCAGGACAGGCGAACACCGGGGAGCTGTTTTTT CAIRPGQANTGELFF
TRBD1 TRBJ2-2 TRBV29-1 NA TGCAGCGTTGGGGGTCATTGGGACAGACCTGCAGGAGCGACCGGGGAGCTGTTTTTT CSVGGHWDRPAGATGELFF
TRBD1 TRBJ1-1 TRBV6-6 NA TGTGCCAGCAGTGGGGCCGACAGGGCAAACACTGAAGCTTTCTTT CASSGADRANTEAFF
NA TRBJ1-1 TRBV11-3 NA TGTGCCAGCAGCTTCACAGGGCCTGAAGCTTTCTTT CASSFTGPEAFF
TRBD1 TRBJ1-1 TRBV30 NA TGTGCCTGGAGAATGACAGGGGGCACTGAAGCTTTCTTT CAWRMTGGTEAFF
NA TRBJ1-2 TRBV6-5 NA TGTGCCAGCAGTTACACCACCGGGGGTTATGGCTACACCTTC CASSYTTGGYGYTF
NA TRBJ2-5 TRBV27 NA TGTGCCACCCAACTCGGCTACAGCAATCAAGAGACCCAGTACTTC CATQLGYSNQETQYF
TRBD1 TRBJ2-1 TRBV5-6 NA TGTGCCAGCAGCTGGGGGACAGGGTGGAATGAGCAGTTCTTC CASSWGTGWNEQFF
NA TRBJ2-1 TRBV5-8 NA TGTGCCAGCAGCGAGGACGGGCGGATTAACAATGAGCAGTTCTTC CASSEDGRINNEQFF
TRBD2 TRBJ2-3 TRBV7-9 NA TGTGCCAGCAGCCCGGATCGTCGGACTAGTGACACAGATACGCAGTATTTT CASSPDRRTSDTDTQYF
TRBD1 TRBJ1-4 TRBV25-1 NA TGTGCCAGCAGTGACACAGGGGGCTGGAGTGAAAAACTGTTTTTT CASSDTGGWSEKLFF
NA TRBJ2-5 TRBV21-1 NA TGTGCCAGCAGCAATCAGGGGTACCAAGAGACCCAGTACTTC CASSNQGYQETQYF
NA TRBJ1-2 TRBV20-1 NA TGCAGCGCTACAGGGCCCTATGGCTACACCTTC CSATGPYGYTF
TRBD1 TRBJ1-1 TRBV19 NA TGTGCCAGTAGTGCCCCCGTGACGGGGACAGGGAGAAACACTGAAGCTTTCTTT CASSAPVTGTGRNTEAFF
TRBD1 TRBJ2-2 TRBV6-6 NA TGTGCCAGCAGTGCCGGGACAGGGGGTAACACCGGGGAGCTGTTTTTT CASSAGTGGNTGELFF
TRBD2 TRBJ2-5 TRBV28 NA TGTGCCAGCAGTCACCAGCGGGAGGTAGGGGAGACCCAGTACTTC CASSHQREVGETQYF
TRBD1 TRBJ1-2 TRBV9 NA TGTGCCAGCAGCATCCGACAGGGACTTCCTAGTGGCTACACCTTC CASSIRQGLPSGYTF
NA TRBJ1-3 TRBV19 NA TGTGCCAGTAGTATAGATAGGGGAAACACCATATATTTT CASSIDRGNTIYF
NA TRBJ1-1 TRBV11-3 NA TGTGCCAGCAGCAAGCGCCACAGGGCCGCTGAAGCTTTCTTT CASSKRHRAAEAFF
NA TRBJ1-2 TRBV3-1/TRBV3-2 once TGTGCCAGCAGCCTGGAGGACAGAGCTAACTATGGCTACACCTTC CASSLEDRANYGYTF
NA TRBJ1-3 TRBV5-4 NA TGTGCCAGCAGCACTACAACAGGTCTCTCTGGAAACACCATATATTTT CASSTTTGLSGNTIYF
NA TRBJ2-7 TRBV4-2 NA TGTGCCAGCAGCCAAGAATCCTCCTACGAGCAGTACTTC CASSQESSYEQYF
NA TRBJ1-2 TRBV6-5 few TGTGCCAGCAGATCGTCCGGGACTAACTATGGCTACACCTTC CASRSSGTNYGYTF
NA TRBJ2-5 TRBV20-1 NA TGCAGTGCTAGAGATTTCGAGACCCAGTACTTC CSARDFETQYF
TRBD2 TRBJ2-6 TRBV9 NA TGTGCCAGCAGCCGGACTAGCGGGAGTAGAGGTTCTGGGGCCAACGTCCTGACTTTC CASSRTSGSRGSGANVLTF
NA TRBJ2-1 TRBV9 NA TGTGCCAGCAGCGTAGGGAGTAGGGGTTGGGCCGCACCGATGTACAATGAGCAGTTCTTC CASSVGSRGWAAPMYNEQFF
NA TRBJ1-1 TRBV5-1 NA TGCGCCAGCAGCTTGGAGCCCGGGAGGACTGAAGCTTTCTTT CASSLEPGRTEAFF
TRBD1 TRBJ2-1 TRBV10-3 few TGTGCCATCAGAGGGACAGATCAAGGAGGACGCAATGAGCAGTTCTTC CAIRGTDQGGRNEQFF
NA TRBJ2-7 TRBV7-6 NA TGTGCCAGCAGCTTAAGTGTTAACTCCCACCTACTCTCCTACGAGCAGTACTTC CASSLSVNSHLLSYEQYF
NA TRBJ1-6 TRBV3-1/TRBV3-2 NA TGTGCCAGCAGCCAAGAAGGGAAGACACCAACACTATATAATTCACCCCTCCACTTT CASSQEGKTPTLYNSPLHF
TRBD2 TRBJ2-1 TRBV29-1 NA TGCAGCGTCCCATCCTGGACTAGCGGGAGTGGGAATGAGCAGTTCTTC CSVPSWTSGSGNEQFF
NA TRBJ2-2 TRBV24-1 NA TGTGCCACCAGTGATTTTGCGGCCGCCGGGGAGCTGTTTTTT CATSDFAAAGELFF
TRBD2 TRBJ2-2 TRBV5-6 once TGTGCCAGCAGCAGCACTAGCGGGAGTAAGGTCGGGGAGTTGTTTTTT CASSSTSGSKVGELFF